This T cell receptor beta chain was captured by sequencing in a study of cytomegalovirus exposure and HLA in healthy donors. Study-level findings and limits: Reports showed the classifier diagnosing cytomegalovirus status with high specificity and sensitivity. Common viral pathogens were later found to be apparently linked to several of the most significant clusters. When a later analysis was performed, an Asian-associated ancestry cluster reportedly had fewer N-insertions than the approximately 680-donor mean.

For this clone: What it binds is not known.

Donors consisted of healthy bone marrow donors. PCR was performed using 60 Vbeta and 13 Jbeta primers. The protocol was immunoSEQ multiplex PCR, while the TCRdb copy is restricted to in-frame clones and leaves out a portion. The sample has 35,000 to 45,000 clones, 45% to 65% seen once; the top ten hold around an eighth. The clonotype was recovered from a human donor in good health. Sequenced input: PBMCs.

The CDR3 loop reads CASSFLAVQETQYF. CDR3 in DNA: TGTGCCAGCAGCTTTTTAGCAGTCCAAGAGACCCAGTACTTC. V gene TRBV5-5 combines with J gene TRBJ2-5; the D is unclear. The CDR3 has 14 residues. Trimming took off 2 bases at V and 1 base at J, with 9 bases between the two ends. Germline V CDR1 and CDR2: SGHKS, YYEKEE (reference sequence).